This TCR beta chain was observed in a study of OX40 agonist ivuxolimab in advanced cancers. As for the study more broadly: Ivuxolimab was a fully human IgG2 agonistic monoclonal antibody targeting the costimulatory receptor OX40 (CD134). Intravenous ivuxolimab was administered to patients every 2 weeks at six dose levels: 0.01, 0.1, 0.3, 1.5, 3 and 10 mg/kg. Of the 50 to 55 dose-escalation patients, hepatocellular carcinoma was present in 19, melanoma in about 15, renal cell carcinoma in 9 and head and neck cancer in 9. The dose-escalation cohort was roughly 87% male with a mean age of roughly 60 years, ranging from roughly 20 to 85. Patients were allowed to have had prior anti-PD-1, anti-PD-L1 or anti-CTLA-4 therapy, and approximately 40% of the dose-escalation patients had been treated with checkpoint inhibitors. Partial responses were achieved by three dose-escalation patients, of whom one had hepatocellular carcinoma and two had cutaneous melanoma. Peripheral TCRbeta sequencing aimed to test whether ivuxolimab altered TCR sequence diversity and caused clonal T-cell expansion. The monotherapy dose-escalation portion (N of about 49 patients) of the phase I ivuxolimab trial is reported in the paper. Beyond this particular receptor, the publication reports: Low levels of normalized T-cell clonal expansion were also seen in some nonresponding patients. The antigen specificity of the clonally expanded peripheral T cells was not determined. After ivuxolimab, expanded clones were on average more numerous among CD8+ T cells than among CD4+ T cells. In the 0.1-3.0 mg/kg groups, partial responders were among the patients with the lowest normalized peripheral clonal expansion, particularly in CD8+ T cells. At doses of 0.1 to 3.0 mg/kg, clonal expansion of both CD4+ and CD8+ T cells in blood was seen between baseline and week 6.

V ends up 4 bases short and J 8 bases short, with an unmatched junction base count of 8. Looking up the germline V gene yields CDR1 SNHLY and CDR2 FYNNEI. The CDR3 measures 15 amino acids from cysteine to phenylalanine. CDR3 DNA is the only sequence kept; it has 45 bases, read in frame from the first base. Genomic DNA was extracted from sorted cells for sequencing of the TCRbeta CDR3 region. The immunoSEQ Assay was used to sequence the TCRbeta CDR3 regions. In its TCRdb copy, this immuneACCESS table keeps in-frame sequences only and misses some clones. Where compared with another copy, unresolved V genes explain less than half of these, and the others have no known cause. The sample has about 24,000 clones on record, around 80% of them singletons. Of the sample, over 1.1% falls within the top ten clones. Only a few counts were recorded for this clone. Its cognate antigen has yet to be identified. No much larger clonotype is one base removed from it; base qualities were not supplied.

The trial excluded patients who had a history of autoimmune disease or were on systemic immunosuppression. In every dose cohort, peripheral blood was drawn for TCR sequencing at baseline, cycle 4 day 1, and cycle 7 day 1. The samples were taken from a phase I, first-in-human, multicenter, open-label dose-escalation trial of ivuxolimab. Adults with locally advanced or metastatic melanoma, renal cell, hepatocellular, or head and neck squamous cell carcinoma were enrolled in the trial. CD4+ and CD8+ T cells were sorted separately from peripheral blood before TCR sequencing. The sequenced sample was CD4+ or CD8+ T cells sorted from blood, obtained in a trial of the OX40 agonist ivuxolimab. This TCR was sampled from an adult with an advanced solid tumor such as melanoma, head and neck, liver or kidney cancer. The sequence is built from TRBV2 and TRBJ2-1, and 10 bases in between align with TRBD2. This receptor carries the CDR3 CASSASGRGNDEQFF. In nucleotide form, the sequence is TGTGCCAGCAGTGCTAGCGGGAGAGGTAATGATGAGCAGTTCTTC.